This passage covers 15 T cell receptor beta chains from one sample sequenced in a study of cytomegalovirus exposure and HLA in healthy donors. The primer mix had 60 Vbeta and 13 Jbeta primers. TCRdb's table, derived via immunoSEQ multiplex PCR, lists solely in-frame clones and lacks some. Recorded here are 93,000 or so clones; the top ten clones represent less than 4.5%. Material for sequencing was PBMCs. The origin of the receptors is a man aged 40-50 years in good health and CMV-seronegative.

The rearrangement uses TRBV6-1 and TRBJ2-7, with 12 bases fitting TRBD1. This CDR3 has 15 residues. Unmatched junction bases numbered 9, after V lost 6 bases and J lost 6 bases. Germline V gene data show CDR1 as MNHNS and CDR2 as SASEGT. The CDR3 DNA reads TGTGCCAGCAGACCGGGACAGGGGGCATTTTTCGAGCAGTACTTC. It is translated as CASRPGQGAFFEQYF.

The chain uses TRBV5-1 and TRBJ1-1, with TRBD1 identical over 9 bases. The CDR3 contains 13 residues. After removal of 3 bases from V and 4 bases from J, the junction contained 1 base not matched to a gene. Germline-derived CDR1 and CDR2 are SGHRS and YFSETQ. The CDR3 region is CASSWGQGTEAFF. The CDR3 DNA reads TGCGCCAGCAGCTGGGGACAGGGCACTGAAGCTTTCTTT.

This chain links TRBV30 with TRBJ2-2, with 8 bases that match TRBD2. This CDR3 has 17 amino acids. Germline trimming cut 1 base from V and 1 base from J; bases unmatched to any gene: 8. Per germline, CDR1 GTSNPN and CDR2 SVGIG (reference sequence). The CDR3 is CAWSAGGRPLNTGELFF. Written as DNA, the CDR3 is TGTGCCTGGAGTGCGGGCGGGAGGCCACTGAACACCGGGGAGCTGTTTTTT.

CDR3 sequence (DNA): TGTGCCAGCAGCCCTCCATTGTCGGACAGCCCTGAAGCTTTCTTT. Its translation is CASSPPLSDSPEAFF. This rearrangement joins TRBV9 to TRBJ1-1; maybe TRBD1 (6 bases). This CDR3 comprises 15 residues. With 4 bases removed from V and 6 bases from J, the gap between germline ends came to 19 bases. Germline CDR1 is SGDLS and CDR2 is YYNGEE.

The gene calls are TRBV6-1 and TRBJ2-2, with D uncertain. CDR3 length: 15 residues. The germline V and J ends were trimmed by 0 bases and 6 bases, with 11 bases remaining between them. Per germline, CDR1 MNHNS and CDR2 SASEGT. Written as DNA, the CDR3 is TGTGCCAGCAGTGAAGCGCTTGTGGCAGCCGGGGAGCTGTTTTTT. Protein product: CASSEALVAAGELFF.

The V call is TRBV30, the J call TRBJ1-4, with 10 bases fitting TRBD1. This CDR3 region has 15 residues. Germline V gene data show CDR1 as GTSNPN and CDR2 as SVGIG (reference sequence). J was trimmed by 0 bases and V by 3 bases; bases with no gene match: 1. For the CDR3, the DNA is TGTGCCTGGAGGGGACAGGGGTCAACTAATGAAAAACTGTTTTTT. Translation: CAWRGQGSTNEKLFF. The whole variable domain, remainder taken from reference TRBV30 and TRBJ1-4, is SQTIHQWPATLVQPVGSPLSLECTVEGTSNPNLYWYRQAAGRGLQLLFYSVGIGQISSEVPQNLSASRPQDRQFILSSKKLLLSDSGFYLCAWRGQGSTNEKLFFGSGTQLSVL.

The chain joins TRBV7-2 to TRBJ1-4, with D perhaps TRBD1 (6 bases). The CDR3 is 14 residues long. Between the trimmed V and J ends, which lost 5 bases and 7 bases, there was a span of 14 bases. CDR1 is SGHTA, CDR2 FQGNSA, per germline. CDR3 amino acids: CASSAQGSREKLFF. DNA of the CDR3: TGTGCCAGCAGCGCCCAGGGGTCACGTGAAAAACTGTTTTTT.

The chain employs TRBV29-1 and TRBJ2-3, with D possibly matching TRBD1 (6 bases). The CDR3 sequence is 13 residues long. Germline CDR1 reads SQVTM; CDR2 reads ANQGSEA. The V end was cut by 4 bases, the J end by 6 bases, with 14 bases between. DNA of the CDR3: TGCAGCGTTGTTGGGGGCGCCAAGGATACGCAGTATTTT. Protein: CSVVGGAKDTQYF.

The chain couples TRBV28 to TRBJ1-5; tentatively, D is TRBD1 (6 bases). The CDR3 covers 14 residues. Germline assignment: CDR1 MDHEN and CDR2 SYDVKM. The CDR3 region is CVSRGGGSNQPQHF. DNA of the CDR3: TGTGTCTCTAGGGGAGGGGGGAGCAATCAGCCCCAGCATTTT.

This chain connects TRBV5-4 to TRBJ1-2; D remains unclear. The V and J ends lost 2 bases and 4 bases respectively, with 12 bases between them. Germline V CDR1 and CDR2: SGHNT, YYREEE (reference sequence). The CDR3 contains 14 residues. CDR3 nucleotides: TGTGCCAGCAGCTTTGCCAGGTCCTTCTATGGCTACACCTTC. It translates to CASSFARSFYGYTF.

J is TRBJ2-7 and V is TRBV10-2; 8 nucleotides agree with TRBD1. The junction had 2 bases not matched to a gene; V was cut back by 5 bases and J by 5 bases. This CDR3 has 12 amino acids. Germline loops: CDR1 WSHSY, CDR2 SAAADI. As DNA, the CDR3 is TGCGCCAGCAGTCAACAGGGGGACGAGCAGTACTTC. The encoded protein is CASSQQGDEQYF.

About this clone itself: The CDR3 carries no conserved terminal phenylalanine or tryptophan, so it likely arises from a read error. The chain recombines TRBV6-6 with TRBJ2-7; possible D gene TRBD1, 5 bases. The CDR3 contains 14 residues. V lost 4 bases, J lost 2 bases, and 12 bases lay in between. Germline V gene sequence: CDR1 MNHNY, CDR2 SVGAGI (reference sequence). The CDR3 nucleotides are TGTGCCAGCAGTTTACGACAGCCAACCTACGAGCAGTACCTC. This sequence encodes CASSLRQPTYEQYL.

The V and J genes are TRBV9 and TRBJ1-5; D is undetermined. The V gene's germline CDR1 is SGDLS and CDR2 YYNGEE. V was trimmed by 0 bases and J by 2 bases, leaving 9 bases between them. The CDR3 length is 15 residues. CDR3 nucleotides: TGTGCCAGCAGCGTAGGCGGGTTGCGCAATCAGCCCCAGCATTTT. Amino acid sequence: CASSVGGLRNQPQHF.

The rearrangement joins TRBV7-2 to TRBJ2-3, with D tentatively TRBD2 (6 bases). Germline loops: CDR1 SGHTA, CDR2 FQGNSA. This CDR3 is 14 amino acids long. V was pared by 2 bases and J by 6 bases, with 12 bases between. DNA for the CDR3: TGTGCCAGCAGCTTACACGGGAGAGGCGATACGCAGTATTTT. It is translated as CASSLHGRGDTQYF.

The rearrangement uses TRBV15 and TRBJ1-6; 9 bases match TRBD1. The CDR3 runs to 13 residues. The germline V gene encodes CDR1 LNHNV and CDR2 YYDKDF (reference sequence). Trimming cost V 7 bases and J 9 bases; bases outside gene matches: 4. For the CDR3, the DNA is TGTGCCACCACCGACAGGGGGGGTTCACCCCTCCACTTT. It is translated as CATTDRGGSPLHF. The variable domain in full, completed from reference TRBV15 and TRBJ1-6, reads DAMVIQNPRYQVTQFGKPVTLSCSQTLNHNVMYWYQQKSSQAPKLLFHYYDKDFNNEADTPDNFQSRRPNTSFCFLDIRSPGLGDTAMYLCATTDRGGSPLHFGNGTRLTVT.